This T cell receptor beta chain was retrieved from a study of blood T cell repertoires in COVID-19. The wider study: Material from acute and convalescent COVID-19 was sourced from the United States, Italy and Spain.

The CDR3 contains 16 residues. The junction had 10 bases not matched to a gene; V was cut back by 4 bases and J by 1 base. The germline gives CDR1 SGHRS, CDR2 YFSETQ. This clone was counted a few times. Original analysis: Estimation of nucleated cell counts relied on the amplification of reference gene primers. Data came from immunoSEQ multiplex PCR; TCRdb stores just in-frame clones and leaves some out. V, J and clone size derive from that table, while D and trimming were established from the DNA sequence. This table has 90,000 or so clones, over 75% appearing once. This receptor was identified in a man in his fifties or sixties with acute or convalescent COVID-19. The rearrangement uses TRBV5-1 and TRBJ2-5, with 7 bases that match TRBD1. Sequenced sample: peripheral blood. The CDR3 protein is CASSLVGTDLQETQYF. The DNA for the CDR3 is TGCGCCAGCAGCCTCGTCGGGACAGACCTCCAAGAGACCCAGTACTTC.